Following are 18 T cell receptor beta chains from one sample sequenced in a study of persistence of HIV-infected CD4 T cells. Sequencing used immunoSEQ version 4 in survey mode. Assay: immunoSEQ multiplex PCR; the TCRdb copy retains only in-frame clones and omits some. The sample carries under 40,000 clones, roughly 70% recorded once. An overlapping HIV-1 Gag peptide pool stimulated these cells at roughly 1 ug/peptide/mL. Sorting of responding CD4+ T cells relied on upregulated CD40 ligand together with CD69. The antigens for these receptors are not known. Material: CD4+ T cells sorted from PBMCs after approximately 19-hour stimulation, obtained from a patient who received antiretroviral therapy. Receptors originate from an adult man with HIV who was CMV-seropositive.

V gene TRBV28 combines with J gene TRBJ2-1, with 9 bases lining up with TRBD2. This CDR3 has 15 amino acids. Germline assignment: CDR1 MDHEN and CDR2 SYDVKM. The trim removed 5 bases at V and 5 bases at J, leaving 7 bases unmatched. CDR3 amino acids: CASSRGASGNNEQFF. Here the CDR3 DNA reads TGTGCCAGCAGTAGGGGGGCTAGCGGGAACAATGAGCAGTTCTTC.

The chain combines TRBV3-1 (or the pseudogene TRBV3-2) with TRBJ1-4, with D possibly being TRBD1 (5 bases). Trimming removed 5 bases at V and 4 bases at J, with 11 bases between. The CDR3 sequence is 14 residues long. Germline CDR1 reads LGHDT; CDR2 reads YNNKEL (reference sequence). DNA for the CDR3: TGTGCCAGCAGCACAAGTGGGGGTAATGAAAAACTGTTTTTT. Translating it yields CASSTSGGNEKLFF.

This chain links TRBV28 with TRBJ2-2; D is tentatively TRBD1 or TRBD2 (6 bases each). The germline CDR1 and CDR2 sequences are MDHEN and SYDVKM. V lost 7 bases to trimming and J lost 9 bases, with 18 bases between them. This CDR3 is 14 amino acids long. CDR3 DNA sequence: TGTGCCAGCAAACAGGGACTTCCCCGGTGGGAGCTGTTTTTT. It specifies CASKQGLPRWELFF.

The chain uses TRBV29-1 and TRBJ2-4; TRBD1 is a possible D gene (5 bases). V gave up 6 bases and J gave up 5 bases, with 14 bases separating them. The CDR3 totals 13 residues. Germline-derived CDR1 and CDR2 are SQVTM and ANQGSEA. DNA for the CDR3: TGCAGCGTGGCCGCAGGGTACCAAAACATTCAGTACTTC. This codes for CSVAAGYQNIQYF.

The chain employs TRBV6-5 and TRBJ2-7, with D uncertain. Germline CDR1 and CDR2: MNHEY and SVGAGI. V lost 3 bases, J lost 0 bases, and 6 bases lay in between. The CDR3 has 13 amino acids. CDR3 sequence reads: CASSYKGSYEQYF. In nucleotides, the CDR3 is TGTGCCAGCAGTTATAAGGGCTCCTACGAGCAGTACTTC.

The gene calls are TRBV3-1 (or the pseudogene TRBV3-2) and TRBJ1-1; D unclear. Germline lookup yields CDR1 LGHDT and CDR2 YNNKEL (reference sequence). The CDR3 covers 13 residues. V shed 4 bases and J shed 0 bases, with 6 bases lying between them. The CDR3 is CASSRMLNTEAFF. CDR3 bases: TGTGCCAGCAGCCGGATGCTGAACACTGAAGCTTTCTTT.

The genes are TRBV7-3 and TRBJ2-6, with D unclear. V lost 5 bases and J 0 bases, leaving 8 bases between the germline ends. The CDR3 runs to 15 residues. Looked up from germline, CDR1 is SGHTA and CDR2 is FQGTGA. The CDR3 loop reads CASSLFHSGANVLTF. The CDR3 bases are TGTGCCAGCAGCCTCTTCCACTCTGGGGCCAACGTCCTGACTTTC.

The rearrangement joins TRBV9 to TRBJ2-1, with D possibly being TRBD2 (6 bases). The germline gives CDR1 SGDLS, CDR2 YYNGEE. V was trimmed by 0 bases and J by 7 bases, leaving 17 bases between them. This CDR3 contains 16 residues. CDR3 loop: CASSVGGTSTSNEQFF. The CDR3 DNA follows: TGTGCCAGCAGCGTAGGGGGGACTTCGACTAGTAATGAGCAGTTCTTC.

This clone was seen just once. V gene TRBV5-1 combines with J gene TRBJ2-7; D unclear. Germline V gene data show CDR1 as SGHRS and CDR2 as YFSETQ. The CDR3 covers 17 residues. V lost 0 bases and J 2 bases, leaving 18 bases between the germline ends. The CDR3: CASSLAPSASVTYEQYF. DNA of the CDR3: TGCGCCAGCAGCTTGGCCCCCTCAGCCTCGGTAACCTACGAGCAGTACTTC.

The chain links TRBV24-1 to TRBJ2-7, with unresolved D. Germline V gene data show CDR1 as KGHDR and CDR2 as SFDVKD. The CDR3 is made up of 12 amino acids. V was shortened by 3 bases and J by 4 bases, with 6 bases between the two germline ends. DNA of the CDR3: TGTGCCACCAGTGATGGTTCATACGAGCAGTACTTC. It codes for CATSDGSYEQYF.

DNA for the CDR3: TGTGCCATCAGTGAGCCGCTAGGGACAGATTACTATGGCTACACCTTC. It translates to CAISEPLGTDYYGYTF. The chain combines TRBV10-3 with TRBJ1-2; 7 bases are shared with TRBD1. V shed 2 bases, J shed 3 bases, and the junction held 9 bases outside the gene matches. From germline, CDR1 is ENHRY and CDR2 SYGVKD. The CDR3 runs to 16 residues.

The rearrangement uses TRBV28 and TRBJ1-3; a possible D gene is TRBD1 (5 bases). The V gene's germline CDR1 is MDHEN and CDR2 SYDVKM. CDR3 size: 14 residues. V lost 2 bases, J lost 5 bases, and 10 bases lay in between. CDR3 sequence: CASSLETERNTIYF. CDR3 nucleotides: TGTGCCAGCAGTTTAGAGACAGAAAGAAACACCATATATTTT.

The chain employs TRBV9 and TRBJ2-5; D is possibly TRBD1 or TRBD2 (5 bases each). The germline V and J ends were trimmed by 0 bases and 5 bases, with 11 bases remaining between them. The length of the CDR3 is 14 residues. CDR1 and CDR2 (germline): SGDLS, YYNGEE. CDR3 amino acids: CASSVAGTGETQYF. The CDR3 DNA reads TGTGCCAGCAGCGTAGCAGGGACGGGGGAGACCCAGTACTTC.

The gene calls are TRBV20-1 and TRBJ2-1; 8 bases agree with TRBD2. This CDR3 has 14 residues. In germline, CDR1 is DFQATT, CDR2 SNEGSKA (reference sequence). V lost 3 bases to trimming and J lost 5 bases; unmatched junction nucleotides: 6. The CDR3, as DNA: TGCAGTGCTAGTCGGGGCGGGGGGAACAATGAGCAGTTCTTC. Protein sequence: CSASRGGGNNEQFF.

This clone has just a few counts. The rearrangement links TRBV10-1 to TRBJ1-6; D call uncertain. This CDR3 has 13 amino acids. V shed 6 bases and J shed 11 bases, with 14 bases lying between them. Germline V CDR1 and CDR2: WNHNN, SYGVQD (reference sequence). The CDR3 region is CASSDGPFAPLHF. Here the CDR3 DNA reads TGCGCCAGCAGCGACGGGCCGTTTGCACCCCTCCACTTT.

The rearrangement links TRBV7-3 to TRBJ2-6; 8 nucleotides line up with TRBD1. The germline CDR1 and CDR2 sequences are SGHTA and FQGTGA. The CDR3 has 16 residues. Trimming at V came to 4 bases and at J to 5 bases, leaving 7 bases not matched to a gene. CDR3 sequence: CASSSQTGVRANVLTF. DNA of the CDR3: TGTGCCAGCAGCTCCCAGACAGGGGTTAGGGCCAACGTCCTGACTTTC.

There are a few counts of this clone. The chain is built from TRBV9 and TRBJ1-3; the D is unclear. V was pared by 3 bases and J by 0 bases, with 10 bases between. This CDR3 has 15 amino acids. Germline CDR1 reads SGDLS; CDR2 reads YYNGEE. The CDR3 DNA reads TGTGCCAGCAGCGCGGACGGCCACTCTGGAAACACCATATATTTT. It specifies CASSADGHSGNTIYF.

V usage is TRBV28 and J usage is TRBJ1-2; no firm D call. The length of the CDR3 is 15 residues. Deletions cut 2 bases from V and 6 bases from J, with 16 bases between. From germline, CDR1 is MDHEN and CDR2 SYDVKM. CDR3 residues: CASSLTQIREDGYTF. As DNA, the CDR3 is TGTGCCAGCAGTTTAACTCAGATTCGAGAGGATGGCTACACCTTC.